What follows are 2 T cell receptor beta chains derived from one specimen sequenced in a study of T cell repertoires in cytomegalovirus infection. TCRdb reprocessed the reads via MiXCR and lists one record per CDR3 protein. The sample records about 530,000 distinct CDR3 sequences, more than 20% being singletons. Sequenced: PBMCs. These receptors were taken from a human donor in good health (CMV status not recorded). Some clones in this sample may be carry-over from other donors' samples.

V usage is TRBV12-3 or TRBV12-4 and J usage is TRBJ2-5; 7 nucleotides align to TRBD2. The trim removed 6 bases at V and 9 bases at J, leaving 7 bases unmatched. CDR3 size: 12 residues. The CDR3 DNA reads TGTGCCAGCAGGCTAGCGGTCGGAGCCCAGTACTTC. Protein: CASRLAVGAQYF.

The rearrangement links TRBV7-2 to TRBJ2-1; D gene uncertain. In germline, CDR1 is SGHTA, CDR2 FQGNSA. V gave up 10 bases and J gave up 4 bases, with 11 bases separating them. The CDR3 loop spans 12 amino acids. CDR3: CAIRPKYNEQFF. The CDR3 DNA sequence: TGTGCCATCCGGCCGAAGTACAATGAGCAGTTCTTC.